The 18 T cell receptor beta chains in this list originate from one sample, sequenced in a study of blood T cell repertoires in COVID-19. Measured with immunoSEQ multiplex PCR; TCRdb has only the in-frame clones, and not every one. The table shows tens of thousands of clones, with 85% to 90% occurring only once. Sample: peripheral blood. These receptors all stem from a human donor in a cohort sampled during active COVID-19.

Comment on this clone: This CDR3 is also generated by other DNA sequences in the sample. The gene calls are TRBV20-1 and TRBJ2-1, with TRBD2 matching over 11 bases. Germline V gives CDR1 DFQATT, CDR2 SNEGSKA (reference sequence). Losses at the gene ends were 3 bases for V and 7 bases for J; bases not matched to a gene: 5. This CDR3 spans 14 amino acids. The CDR3 DNA reads as TGCAGTGCTAGTCCGGGACTAGCGGATAATGAGCAGTTCTTC. This translates into CSASPGLADNEQFF.

This clone was found a few times. The chain employs TRBV11-3 and TRBJ2-7; the D is unclear. CDR1 and CDR2 (germline): SGHNT, YENEEA. V was shortened by 1 base and J by 3 bases, with 7 bases between the two germline ends. The CDR3 is 13 amino acids. As DNA, the CDR3 is TGTGCCAGCAGCTTAGGCCCACACTACGAGCAGTACTTC. Encoded protein: CASSLGPHYEQYF.

The chain couples TRBV29-1 to TRBJ2-3; tentative D call: TRBD2 (6 bases). The CDR3 totals 12 residues. Trimming took off 7 bases at V and 3 bases at J, with 11 bases between the two ends. Germline loops: CDR1 SQVTM, CDR2 ANQGSEA. CDR3 protein: CSGGELTDTQYF. In DNA, the CDR3 is TGCAGCGGGGGGGAGTTAACAGATACGCAGTATTTT.

The chain employs TRBV7-9 and TRBJ2-2; D might be TRBD1 (5 bases). This CDR3 has 13 residues. Trimming stripped 6 bases from V and 4 bases from J, with 9 bases between. Germline-derived CDR1 and CDR2 are SEHNR and FQNEAQ (reference sequence). The CDR3, as DNA: TGTGCCAGCAGGCGACAGTCCACCGGGGAGCTGTTTTTT. Its protein product is CASRRQSTGELFF.

V usage is TRBV9 and J usage is TRBJ2-1, with D uncertain. Germline assignment: CDR1 SGDLS and CDR2 YYNGEE. CDR3 length equals 15 residues. V dropped 5 bases and J dropped 8 bases, with 20 bases sitting between them. CDR3 DNA: TGTGCCAGCAGTGCCAAAATGGCAGGTCCCGATGAGCAGTTCTTC. This sequence encodes CASSAKMAGPDEQFF.

The chain employs TRBV28 and TRBJ1-1, with TRBD1 matching 10 bases. The CDR3 contains 15 residues. The ends lost 6 bases at V and 4 bases at J; junction bases unmatched: 8. Germline loops: CDR1 MDHEN, CDR2 SYDVKM. CDR3 nucleotides: TGTGCCAGCAGCGGAACGGGACAGGGGTTCACTGAAGCTTTCTTT. This sequence encodes CASSGTGQGFTEAFF. The entire variable domain, with the rest obtained from reference TRBV28 and TRBJ1-1, is as follows: DVKVTQSSRYLVKRTGEKVFLECVQDMDHENMFWYRQDPGLGLRLIYFSYDVKMKEKGDIPEGYSVSREKKERFSLILESASTNQTSMYLCASSGTGQGFTEAFFGQGTRLTVV.

V gene TRBV5-4 combines with J gene TRBJ1-4, with D perhaps matching TRBD1 (6 bases). The germline V gene has CDR1 SGHNT and CDR2 YYREEE (reference sequence). CDR3 length equals 15 residues. V gave up 7 bases and J gave up 3 bases, with 16 bases separating them. CDR3 sequence reads: CASFDQGLSNEKLFF. The CDR3 DNA sequence: TGTGCCAGCTTCGATCAGGGGCTGTCTAATGAAAAACTGTTTTTT.

V gene TRBV29-1 combines with J gene TRBJ2-3; D may be TRBD1 (5 bases). The length of the CDR3 is 13 residues. V lost 3 bases and J lost 1, with 8 bases in between. Per germline, CDR1 SQVTM and CDR2 ANQGSEA. The CDR3 here is CSVDLTGTDTQYF. CDR3 DNA: TGCAGCGTTGATTTGACAGGCACAGATACGCAGTATTTT.

This chain connects TRBV7-3 to TRBJ2-7; 7 nucleotides match TRBD1. The CDR3 runs 14 residues. Trimming at V came to 3 bases and at J to 5 bases, leaving 7 bases not matched to a gene. In germline, CDR1 is SGHTA, CDR2 FQGTGA. The CDR3 reads CASSFRKGTDEQYF. CDR3 nucleotide sequence: TGTGCCAGCAGCTTCCGGAAGGGGACAGACGAGCAGTACTTC.

The chain carries TRBV19 and TRBJ1-2; D remains unclear. The germline CDR1 and CDR2 sequences are LNHDA and SQIVND (reference sequence). V shed 5 bases and J shed 0 bases, with 10 bases lying between them. CDR3 length: 14 residues. The CDR3 loop reads CASSFISANYGYTF. In DNA form, the CDR3 reads TGTGCCAGTAGTTTTATCAGTGCTAACTATGGCTACACCTTC.

This chain connects TRBV12-3 or TRBV12-4 to TRBJ1-2; D possibly corresponds to TRBD1 (5 bases). The CDR3 has 12 residues. Trimming took 3 bases from V and 8 from J, leaving 10 bases between them. For the CDR3, the DNA is TGTGCCAGCAGTTTTCAACAGGTGGGCTACACCTTC. It is translated as CASSFQQVGYTF.

In this sample, this clone turned up once. This chain links TRBV18 with TRBJ1-1; maybe TRBD1 (5 bases). The CDR3 extends over 14 amino acids. Germline CDR1 reads KGHSH; CDR2 reads LQKENI. The V end was cut by 1 base, the J end by 3 bases, with 9 bases between. CDR3 sequence (DNA): TGTGCCAGCTCACCACTTGAAGGGGACACTGAAGCTTTCTTT. It specifies CASSPLEGDTEAFF.

The V gene is TRBV6-5, the J gene TRBJ2-7, with 8 bases fitting TRBD2. With 4 bases clipped from V and 5 bases from J, the junction kept 10 bases outside the gene matches. The CDR3 spans 15 residues. The germline V gene encodes CDR1 MNHEY and CDR2 SVGAGI. The CDR3 DNA reads as TGTGCCAGCAGTTCCCTCGGAGCGGGGGAAGACGAGCAGTACTTC. It is translated as CASSSLGAGEDEQYF.

The chain joins TRBV19 to TRBJ1-2, with D hard to call. CDR3 length: 17 residues. The V end was cut by 4 bases, the J end by 2 bases, with 20 bases between. Germline CDR1 LNHDA, CDR2 SQIVND (reference sequence). CDR3 DNA sequence: TGTGCCAGTAGTAACCTTCCCACCCTCCAGATAAACTATGGCTACACCTTC. Amino acid sequence: CASSNLPTLQINYGYTF.

V and J are TRBV5-1 and TRBJ2-1; D is ambiguous. Between the trimmed V and J ends, which lost 0 bases and 8 bases, there was a span of 6 bases. In germline, CDR1 is SGHRS, CDR2 YFSETQ. This CDR3 is built from 12 residues. CDR3 in DNA: TGCGCCAGCAGCTTGGGCCGGGATGAGCAGTTCTTC. Translated: CASSLGRDEQFF.

This clone was seen a single time. This sequence joins TRBV24-1 and TRBJ2-5, with no clear D. Trimming took off 7 bases at V and 2 bases at J, with 10 bases between the two ends. The CDR3 has 13 amino acids. Germline V lookup: CDR1 KGHDR, CDR2 SFDVKD. The CDR3 region has the DNA TGTGCCACCAGCCGGCGGCAGCAAGAGACCCAGTACTTC. Its translation: CATSRRQQETQYF.

The V and J genes are TRBV9 and TRBJ2-7; 8 bases are shared with TRBD2. V trimming: 0 bases; J trimming: 7 bases; junction bases outside the gene matches: 12. CDR1 and CDR2 (germline): SGDLS, YYNGEE. This CDR3 contains 16 residues. The CDR3: CASSVEPLAGGVEQYF. DNA for the CDR3: TGTGCCAGCAGCGTAGAGCCGCTAGCGGGCGGTGTGGAGCAGTACTTC.

This chain connects TRBV3-1 (or the pseudogene TRBV3-2) to TRBJ1-1; D remains unclear. The length of the CDR3 is 12 residues. Germline-derived CDR1 and CDR2 are LGHDT and YNNKEL (reference sequence). V lost 0 bases and J lost 10, with 9 bases in between. CDR3 DNA sequence: TGTGCCAGCAGCCAAGATCTGGCCGTAGCTTTCTTT. This translates into CASSQDLAVAFF.